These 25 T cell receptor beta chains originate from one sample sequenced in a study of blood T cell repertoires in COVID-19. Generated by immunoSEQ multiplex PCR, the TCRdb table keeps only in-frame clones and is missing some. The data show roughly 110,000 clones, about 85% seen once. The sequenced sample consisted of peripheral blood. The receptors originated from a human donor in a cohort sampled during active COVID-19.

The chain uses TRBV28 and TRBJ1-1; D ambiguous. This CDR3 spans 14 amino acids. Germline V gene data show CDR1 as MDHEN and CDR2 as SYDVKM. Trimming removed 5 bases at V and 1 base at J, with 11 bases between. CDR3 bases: TGTGCCAGCAGTGCCTGGGCAGGGAACACTGAAGCTTTCTTT. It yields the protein CASSAWAGNTEAFF.

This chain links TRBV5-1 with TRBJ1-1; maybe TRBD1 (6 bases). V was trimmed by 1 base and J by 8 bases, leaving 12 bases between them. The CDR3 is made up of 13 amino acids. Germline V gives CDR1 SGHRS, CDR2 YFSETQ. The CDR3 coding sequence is TGCGCCAGCAGCTTGAGGGGGACCAGGGAAGCTTTCTTT. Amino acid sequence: CASSLRGTREAFF.

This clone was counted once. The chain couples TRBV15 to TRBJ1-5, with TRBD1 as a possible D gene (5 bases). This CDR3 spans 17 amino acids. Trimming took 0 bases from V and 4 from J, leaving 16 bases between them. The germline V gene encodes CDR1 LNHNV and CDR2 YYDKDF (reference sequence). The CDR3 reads CATSRDAVGTANQPQHF. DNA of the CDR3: TGTGCCACCAGCAGAGATGCGGTAGGGACTGCGAATCAGCCCCAGCATTTT.

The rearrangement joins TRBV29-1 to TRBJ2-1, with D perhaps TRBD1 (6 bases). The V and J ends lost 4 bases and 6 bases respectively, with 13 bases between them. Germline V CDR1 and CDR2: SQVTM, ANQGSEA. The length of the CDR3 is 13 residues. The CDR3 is CSVGGGPSNEQFF. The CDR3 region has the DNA TGCAGCGTTGGAGGGGGACCTTCCAATGAGCAGTTCTTC.

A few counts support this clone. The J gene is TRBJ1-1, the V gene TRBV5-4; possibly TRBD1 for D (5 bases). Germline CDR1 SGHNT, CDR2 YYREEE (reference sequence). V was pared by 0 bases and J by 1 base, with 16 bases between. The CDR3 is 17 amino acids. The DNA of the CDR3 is TGTGCCAGCAGCTTGGGGGCAGGGTTTTTCGAGAACACTGAAGCTTTCTTT. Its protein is CASSLGAGFFENTEAFF.

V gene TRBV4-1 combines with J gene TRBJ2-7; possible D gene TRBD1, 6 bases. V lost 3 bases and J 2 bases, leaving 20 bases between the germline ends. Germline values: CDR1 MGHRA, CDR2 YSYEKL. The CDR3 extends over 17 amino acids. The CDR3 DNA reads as TGCGCCAGCAGCCAGGGGGCCTCCGTAGGGGGAGCCTACGAGCAGTACTTC. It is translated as CASSQGASVGGAYEQYF.

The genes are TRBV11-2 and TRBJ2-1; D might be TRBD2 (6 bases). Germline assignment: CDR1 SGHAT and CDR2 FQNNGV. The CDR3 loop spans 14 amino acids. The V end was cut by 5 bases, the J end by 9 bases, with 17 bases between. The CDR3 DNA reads TGTGCCAGCAGCCCGGGACTGGCCCTCGGTGAGCAGTTCTTC. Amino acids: CASSPGLALGEQFF.

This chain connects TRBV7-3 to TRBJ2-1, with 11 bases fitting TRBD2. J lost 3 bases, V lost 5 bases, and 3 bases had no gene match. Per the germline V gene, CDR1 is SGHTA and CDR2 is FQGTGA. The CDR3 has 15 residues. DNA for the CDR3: TGTGCCAGCAGCGAAACTAGCGGGAGCTACAATGAGCAGTTCTTC. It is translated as CASSETSGSYNEQFF.

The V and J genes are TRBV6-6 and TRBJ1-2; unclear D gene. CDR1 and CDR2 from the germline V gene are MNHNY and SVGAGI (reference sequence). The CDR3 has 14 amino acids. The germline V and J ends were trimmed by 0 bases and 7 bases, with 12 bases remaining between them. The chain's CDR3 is CASSYSSTGGGYTF. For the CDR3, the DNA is TGTGCCAGCAGTTACTCCTCGACCGGCGGTGGCTACACCTTC.

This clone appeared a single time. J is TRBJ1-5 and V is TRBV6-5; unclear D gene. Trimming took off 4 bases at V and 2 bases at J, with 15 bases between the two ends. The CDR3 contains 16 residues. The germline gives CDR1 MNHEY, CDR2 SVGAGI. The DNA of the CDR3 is TGTGCCAGCAGTTTCGAGGTTCCTGCCGGCAATCAGCCCCAGCATTTT. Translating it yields CASSFEVPAGNQPQHF.

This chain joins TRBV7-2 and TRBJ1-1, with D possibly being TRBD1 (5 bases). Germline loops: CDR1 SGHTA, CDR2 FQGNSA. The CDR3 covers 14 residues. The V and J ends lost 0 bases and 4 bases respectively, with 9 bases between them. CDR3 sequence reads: CASSLAQGTTEAFF. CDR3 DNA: TGTGCCAGCAGCTTAGCGCAGGGTACCACTGAAGCTTTCTTT.

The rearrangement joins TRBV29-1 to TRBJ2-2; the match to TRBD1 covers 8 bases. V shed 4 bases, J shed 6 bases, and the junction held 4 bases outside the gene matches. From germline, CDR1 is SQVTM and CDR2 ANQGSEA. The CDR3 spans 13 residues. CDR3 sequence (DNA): TGCAGCGTTGGCAGGGGGCCGCCCGGGGAGCTGTTTTTT. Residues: CSVGRGPPGELFF.

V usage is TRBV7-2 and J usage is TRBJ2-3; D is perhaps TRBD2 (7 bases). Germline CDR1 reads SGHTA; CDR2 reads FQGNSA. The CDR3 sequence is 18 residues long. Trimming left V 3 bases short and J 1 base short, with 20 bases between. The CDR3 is CASSFTSLRGGRTDTQYF. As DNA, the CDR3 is TGTGCCAGCAGCTTTACTAGCTTGAGGGGGGGGCGCACAGATACGCAGTATTTT.

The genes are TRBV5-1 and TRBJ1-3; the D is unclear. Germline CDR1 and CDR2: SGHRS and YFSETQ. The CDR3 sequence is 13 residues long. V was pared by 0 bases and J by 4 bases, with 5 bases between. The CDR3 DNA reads TGCGCCAGCAGCTTGGTGGAGGGAAACACCATATATTTT. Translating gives CASSLVEGNTIYF.

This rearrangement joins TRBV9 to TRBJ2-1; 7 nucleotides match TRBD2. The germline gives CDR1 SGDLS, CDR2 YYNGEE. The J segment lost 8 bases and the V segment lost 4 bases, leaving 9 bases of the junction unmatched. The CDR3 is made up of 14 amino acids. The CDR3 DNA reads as TGTGCCAGCAGCTTCTATGGGACTAACGATGAGCAGTTCTTC. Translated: CASSFYGTNDEQFF.

The CDR3 here is CASSLGRVGQPQHF. In DNA, the CDR3 is TGTGCCAGCAGCCTAGGCAGGGTGGGTCAGCCCCAGCATTTT. The chain combines TRBV3-1 (or the pseudogene TRBV3-2) with TRBJ1-5, with D possibly matching TRBD1 (5 bases). The germline V gene has CDR1 LGHDT and CDR2 YNNKEL (reference sequence). CDR3 length: 14 residues. V lost 4 bases to trimming and J lost 6 bases, with 13 bases between them.

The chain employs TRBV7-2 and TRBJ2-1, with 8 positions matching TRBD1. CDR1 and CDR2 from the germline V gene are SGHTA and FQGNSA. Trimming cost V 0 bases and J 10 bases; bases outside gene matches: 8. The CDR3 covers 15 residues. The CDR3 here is CASSLAHAGGGEQFF. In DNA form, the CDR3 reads TGTGCCAGCAGCTTAGCCCATGCAGGGGGCGGAGAGCAGTTCTTC.

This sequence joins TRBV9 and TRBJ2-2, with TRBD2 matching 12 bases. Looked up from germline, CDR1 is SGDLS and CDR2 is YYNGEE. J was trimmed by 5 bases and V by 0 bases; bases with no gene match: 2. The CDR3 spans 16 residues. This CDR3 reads CASSVATSGGTGELFF. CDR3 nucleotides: TGTGCCAGCAGCGTAGCGACTAGCGGGGGAACCGGGGAGCTGTTTTTT.

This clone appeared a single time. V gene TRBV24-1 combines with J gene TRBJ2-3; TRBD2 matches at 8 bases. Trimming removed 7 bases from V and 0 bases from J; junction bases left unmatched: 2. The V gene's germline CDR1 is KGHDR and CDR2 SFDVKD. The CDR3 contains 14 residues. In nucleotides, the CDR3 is TGTGCCACCAGCGAGCGGGGGAGCACAGATACGCAGTATTTT. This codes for CATSERGSTDTQYF.

In DNA, the CDR3 is TGTGCCAGCAGCTTGTGGACTAGGGGGTACGAGCAGTACTTC. Translation: CASSLWTRGYEQYF. J is TRBJ2-7 and V is TRBV7-2, with a possible D match to TRBD2 (7 bases). V shed 3 bases and J shed 4 bases, with 13 bases lying between them. CDR3 size: 14 residues. Germline V CDR1 and CDR2: SGHTA, FQGNSA.

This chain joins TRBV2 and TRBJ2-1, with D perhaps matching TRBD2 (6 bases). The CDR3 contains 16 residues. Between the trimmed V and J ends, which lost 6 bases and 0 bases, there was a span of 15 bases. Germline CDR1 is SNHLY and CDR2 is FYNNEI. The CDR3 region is CASRGGAGRSYNEQFF. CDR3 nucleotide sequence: TGTGCCAGCAGGGGCGGCGCGGGGCGCTCCTACAATGAGCAGTTCTTC.

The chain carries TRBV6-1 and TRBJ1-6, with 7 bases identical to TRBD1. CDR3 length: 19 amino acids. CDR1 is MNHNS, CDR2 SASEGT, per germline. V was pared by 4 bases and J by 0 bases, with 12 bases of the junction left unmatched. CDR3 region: CASSGGQLVPSSYNSPLHF. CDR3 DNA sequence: TGTGCCAGCAGTGGGGGACAGCTTGTCCCTAGCTCCTATAATTCACCCCTCCACTTT.

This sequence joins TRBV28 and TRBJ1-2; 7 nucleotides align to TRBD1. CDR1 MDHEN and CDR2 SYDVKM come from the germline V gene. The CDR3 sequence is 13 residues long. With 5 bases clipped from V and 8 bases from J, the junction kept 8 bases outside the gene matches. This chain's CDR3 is CASSGGDSVGYTF. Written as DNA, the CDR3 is TGTGCCAGCAGTGGCGGGGACAGCGTAGGCTACACCTTC.

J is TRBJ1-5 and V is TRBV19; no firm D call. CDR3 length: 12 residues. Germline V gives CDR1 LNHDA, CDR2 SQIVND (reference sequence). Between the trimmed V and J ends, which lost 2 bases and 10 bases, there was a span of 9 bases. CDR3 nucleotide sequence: TGTGCCAGTAGTATACGGTCAAGTCCCCAGCATTTT. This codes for CASSIRSSPQHF.

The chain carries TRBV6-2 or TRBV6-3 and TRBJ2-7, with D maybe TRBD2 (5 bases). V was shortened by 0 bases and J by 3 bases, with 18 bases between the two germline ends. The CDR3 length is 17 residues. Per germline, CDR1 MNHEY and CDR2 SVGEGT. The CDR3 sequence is CASSYSRVSSPSYEQYF. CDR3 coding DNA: TGTGCCAGCAGTTACTCGAGGGTCTCCTCGCCAAGCTACGAGCAGTACTTC.